This T cell receptor (beta chain) appears in the sequencing data of a study of T cell changes during pregnancy in multiple sclerosis. Libraries were prepared by immunoSEQ multiplex PCR; TCRdb keeps only in-frame clonotypes and omits some of them. The data hold 50,000 to 70,000 clones, with 91% observed a single time. The CDR3 has 15 residues. Germline loops: CDR1 SNHLY, CDR2 FYNNEI. Trimming removed 5 bases at V and 7 bases at J, with 18 bases between. The TCR comes from a female donor in good health, enrolled as a control in a pregnancy study. Source: peripheral blood, taken after pregnancy. The gene calls are TRBV2 and TRBJ2-1; tentative D call: TRBD2 (6 bases). The CDR3 DNA reads as TGTGCCAGCAGTTTTGCGTCTAGCGAACTTAATGAGCAGTTCTTC. This encodes CASSFASSELNEQFF. Filled out from reference TRBV2 and TRBJ2-1, the complete variable domain reads EPEVTQTPSHQVTQMGQEVILRCVPISNHLYFYWYRQILGQKVEFLVSFYNNEISEKSEIFDDQFSVERPDGSNFTLKIRSTKLEDSAMYFCASSFASSELNEQFFGPGTRLTVL.